Listed below are T cell receptor beta chains from one sample, sequenced in a study of regulatory T cells in long-lasting Graves disease. TCRdb independently ran MiXCR on the multiplex PCR reads; one entry per CDR3 protein. Of around 250,000 distinct CDR3 sequences in the sample, 15% to 20% were seen once. This same sample was also part of a study on T cells in Graves' hyperthyroidism and ophthalmopathy.

The sequencing here drew on peripheral blood mononuclear cells (PBMCs), taken at new diagnosis, from a patient treated with antithyroid drugs. The receptors here all came from a young woman with Graves disease. The CDR3 runs from the conserved cysteine through the conserved F or W. A D gene is named only where the DNA matches it firmly. Size values are once, few and many counts, or a class for expanded clones, and some rows have none.

v_call	d_call	j_call	clone_size	cdr3_nt	cdr3_aa
TRBV29-1	-	TRBJ2-3	few	TGCAGCGCGAAGGGACTCGCAGATACGCAGTATTTT	CSAKGLADTQYF
TRBV9	TRBD2	TRBJ2-3	many	TGTGCCAGCAGCGTAGCTGTCGGGGGGACCAGTCAGGATACGCAGTATTTT	CASSVAVGGTSQDTQYF
TRBV2	TRBD1	TRBJ2-1	many	TGTGCCAGCCCGGACAGGGGGTTAAAGGCGGAGCAGTTCTTC	CASPDRGLKAEQFF
TRBV29-1	-	TRBJ1-1	few	TGCAGCGTTGAACTACGAATGAACACTGAAGCTTTCTTT	CSVELRMNTEAFF
TRBV7-2	-	TRBJ2-5	-	TGTGCCAGCAGCTTGAGAGAGGCCCAGTACTTC	CASSLREAQYF
TRBV7-9	-	TRBJ1-3	many	TGTGCCAGCAGCTTTGAGGGCTCTGGAAACACCATATATTTT	CASSFEGSGNTIYF
TRBV12-3/TRBV12-4	-	TRBJ1-5	many	TGTGCCAGCAGTCTGCACACGGCTAGCAATCAGCCCCAGCATTTT	CASSLHTASNQPQHF
TRBV5-1	-	TRBJ2-3	-	TGCGCCAGCAGCACCCGGACCGTTTTGCCAGATACGCAGTATTTT	CASSTRTVLPDTQYF
TRBV2	TRBD1	TRBJ1-3	many	TGTGCCAGCAGACGAAACCCGACAGGGACGGACACCATATATTTT	CASRRNPTGTDTIYF
TRBV2	-	TRBJ2-3	many	TGTGCCAGCGGTCCAGTCAGCACAGATACGCAGTATTTT	CASGPVSTDTQYF
TRBV20-1	-	TRBJ2-1	many	TGCAGTGCTAGAGGCCCAGACTCGAACAATGAGCAGTTCTTC	CSARGPDSNNEQFF
TRBV20-1	-	TRBJ2-4	many	TGCAGTGCTAGAGATAGTAACGGGGACATTCAGTACTTC	CSARDSNGDIQYF
TRBV27	-	TRBJ1-5	-	TGTGCCAGCAGGCTTACTAGCAATCAGCCCCAGCATTTT	CASRLTSNQPQHF
TRBV6-1	-	TRBJ2-7	few	TGTGCCAGCAACGACGGGCCCTACGAGCAGTACTTC	CASNDGPYEQYF
TRBV20-1	-	TRBJ1-6	many	TGCAGTGCTGGACGAGACAGGATATCACCCCTCCACTTT	CSAGRDRISPLHF
TRBV6-1	TRBD1	TRBJ1-6	many	TGTGCCAGCAGTGTCGGGACAGAGAATTCACCCCTCCACTTT	CASSVGTENSPLHF